The 8 T cell receptor beta chains presented below share a single source sample, sequenced in a study of breast tumors, draining lymph nodes, adjacent tissues. Each CDR3 protein is one row after TCRdb ran MiXCR on the multiplex PCR reads. Among 250,000 or so distinct CDR3 sequences listed, over 25% were seen once. Samples came from axillary lymph nodes draining the breast cancer. The specimen was axillary lymph node tissue. The source is a female donor with breast cancer. Some clones in this sample may be carry-over from other donors' samples.

This clonotype appeared many times. This chain connects TRBV6-4 to TRBJ2-5, with a weak D call TRBD2 (5 bases). This CDR3 has 13 amino acids. CDR1 MRHNA and CDR2 SNTAGT come from the germline V gene. V lost 4 bases, J lost 5 bases, and 11 bases lay in between. Here the CDR3 reads CASSVLVGETQYF. For the CDR3, the DNA is TGTGCCAGCAGTGTACTAGTCGGCGAGACCCAGTACTTC.

This chain uses TRBV5-4 with TRBJ1-1, with D unclear. CDR1 and CDR2 (germline): SGHNT, YYREEE (reference sequence). The V and J ends lost 3 bases and 1 base respectively, with 7 bases between them. CDR3 length equals 13 residues. The CDR3: CASSYTRNTEAFF. CDR3 nucleotide sequence: TGTGCCAGCAGCTATACACGGAACACTGAAGCTTTCTTT.

At least ten counts were recorded for this clonotype. The chain uses TRBV25-1 and TRBJ2-1, with 13 bases aligning to TRBD2. The CDR3 is 15 residues long. Germline V gene sequence: CDR1 MGHDK, CDR2 SYGVNS. Trimming cost V 10 bases and J 5 bases; bases outside gene matches: 8. This chain's CDR3 is CATTQGLAGHNEQFF. The CDR3 region has the DNA TGTGCCACTACCCAGGGACTAGCGGGACACAATGAGCAGTTCTTC.

A word on this clonotype: A much more abundant neighbour one base away suggests this may be a read error. The CDR3 does not end in the conserved phenylalanine or tryptophan, so this is likely a read error. This chain connects TRBV14 to TRBJ1-2; no reliable D call. The V end was cut by 1 base, the J end by 4 bases, with 7 bases between. Germline V gives CDR1 SGHDN, CDR2 FVKESK. This CDR3 has 13 residues. The CDR3 DNA reads as TGTGCCAGCAGCCAAGGGCTCCCCTATGGCTACACCTCC. Amino acid sequence: CASSQGLPYGYTS.

In its sample, this clonotype was seen many times. This chain uses TRBV5-1 with TRBJ1-2; a weak D match, TRBD1 (6 bases). Per germline, CDR1 SGHRS and CDR2 YFSETQ. The CDR3 sequence is 15 residues long. With 0 bases removed from V and 4 bases from J, the gap between germline ends came to 13 bases. The CDR3 DNA is TGCGCCAGCAGCTTGGCCGCAGGGGAGGCCTATGGCTACACCTTC. Translated: CASSLAAGEAYGYTF.

This clonotype was detected many times. The J gene is TRBJ1-6, the V gene TRBV27; 8 positions match TRBD1. The CDR3 consists of 16 residues. V lost 2 bases to trimming and J lost 1 base; unmatched junction nucleotides: 1. CDR1 is MNHEY and CDR2 is SMNVEV in the germline V gene (reference sequence). This CDR3 is CASSLDRGSYNSPLHF. The CDR3, as DNA: TGTGCCAGCAGTTTAGACAGGGGTTCCTATAATTCACCCCTCCACTTT.

This clonotype was recorded at least ten times. The V gene is TRBV20-1, the J gene TRBJ2-1, with a tentative D call TRBD1 (6 bases). The ends were cut back, 4 bases at V and 3 bases at J, with 10 bases in the middle. The CDR3 is made up of 13 amino acids. CDR1 is DFQATT, CDR2 SNEGSKA, per germline (reference sequence). The CDR3 bases are TGCAGTGCTAACACGGGACACTACAATGAGCAGTTCTTC. Translation gives CSANTGHYNEQFF.

The gene calls are TRBV25-1 and TRBJ2-1, with TRBD2 identical over 10 bases. This CDR3 has 16 residues. The germline CDR1 and CDR2 sequences are MGHDK and SYGVNS. V lost 1 base and J lost 6; bases outside the gene matches: 6. The CDR3 nucleotides are TGTGCCAGCAGTGAATTTAGCGGGAGGTCAAGCAATGAGCAGTTCTTC. Its protein is CASSEFSGRSSNEQFF.